This T cell receptor beta chain was sequenced for a study of OX40 agonist ivuxolimab in advanced cancers. Turning to the study itself: Of mixed ages from about 23 to 79 and averaging about 56 years, the group was 65% to 85% male. Overall study findings and caveats: In CD8+ T cells, expanded clones were on average more numerous than in CD4+.

TCRdb's copy holds only in-frame clones and misses some; the assay was immunoSEQ multiplex PCR. The table lists more than 25,000 clones, approximately 84% of them singletons. On this clone itself: Its specificity is not known. The same CDR3 also results from other DNA sequences found in this sample.

Sequences were derived from CD4+ or CD8+ T cells sorted from blood, sampled in a trial of the OX40 agonist ivuxolimab. The source of this sequence is an adult with an advanced solid tumor such as melanoma, head and neck, liver or kidney cancer.

Here the CDR3 reads CASSVGGAGQPQHF. The CDR3 nucleotides read TGTGCCAGCAGCGTAGGGGGGGCGGGTCAGCCCCAGCATTTT. V is TRBV9 and J is TRBJ1-5; tentative D call: TRBD1 (6 bases). Germline-derived CDR1 and CDR2 are SGDLS and YYNGEE. The CDR3 sequence is 14 residues long. Trimming pared 0 bases from V and 6 bases from J, leaving 10 bases between.